This is a list of T cell receptor beta chains from one sample in a study of shared clonotypes between healthy human individuals. The method was immunoSEQ multiplex PCR; TCRdb's version includes in-frame clones alone and lacks a portion of them. This sample has more than 2 million clones; 85% to 95% occur once, and the top ten carry 0.1% to 0.15%. The sample comprised naive CD4+ T cells sorted from blood. The receptors shown here come from a man in his late teens or twenties in good health. The CDR3 runs from the conserved cysteine through the conserved F or W. The order of the fields is J gene, D gene, V gene, clone size, CDR3 DNA, CDR3 protein. The D gene is left open where the match is weak. Clone size is shown for a subset of rows, as once, few, many or a class of expanded clone.

TRBJ1-1 - TRBV18 - TGTGCCAGCTCACCCGAAACCGGCCGAACTGAAGCTTTCTTT CASSPETGRTEAFF
TRBJ1-2 TRBD1 TRBV6-1 - TGTGCCAGCAGGGGACAGGGACGGTACACCTTC CASRGQGRYTF
TRBJ1-5 TRBD1 TRBV6-1 - TGTGCCAGCAGTGCTTGGACAGGTGAGGGCAATCAGCCCCAGCATTTT CASSAWTGEGNQPQHF
TRBJ2-7 - TRBV11-1 - TGTGCCAGCAGCAAGCCGGGACGGGTCTACGAGCAGTACTTC CASSKPGRVYEQYF
TRBJ1-5 - TRBV27 - TGTGCCAGCAGTACGGGCCTTAATCAGCCCCAGCATTTT CASSTGLNQPQHF
TRBJ2-7 - TRBV4-1 once TGCGCCAGCAGCCCGGGGCTCTCGCAATCCTACGAGCAGTACTTC CASSPGLSQSYEQYF
TRBJ1-1 - TRBV7-2 - TGTGCCAGCAGCTTAGCGGCAGGCCTGAACACTGAAGCTTTCTTT CASSLAAGLNTEAFF
TRBJ1-1 TRBD1 TRBV29-1 once TGCAGCGTTCAAACAGGGGGGAACACTGAAGCTTTCTTT CSVQTGGNTEAFF
TRBJ1-5 - TRBV6-5 - TGTGCCAGCGCCCCCGGCCACGGTGGCAATCAGCCCCAGCATTTT CASAPGHGGNQPQHF
TRBJ2-2 - TRBV19 - TGTGCCAGTAGTATTGGAAGCACCGGGGAGCTGTTTTTT CASSIGSTGELFF
TRBJ1-1 - TRBV28 - TGTGCCAGCAGCCCGGGGGGGTACACTGAAGCTTTCTTT CASSPGGYTEAFF
TRBJ1-6 - TRBV6-5 once TGTGCCAGCAGTTACAGTCCCGTGCTAGGGTCACCCCTCCACTTT CASSYSPVLGSPLHF
TRBJ2-1 TRBD2 TRBV10-3 - TGTGCCATCAGCGCACTAGCGGGACCTAGCTCCTACAATGAGCAGTTCTTC CAISALAGPSSYNEQFF
TRBJ2-7 TRBD2 TRBV6-5 - TGTGCCAGCAGCCCCGGGGGGGGGTTTTTCTACGAGCAGTACTTC CASSPGGGFFYEQYF
TRBJ1-4 - TRBV9 - TGTGCCAGCGGAAACGGGGGGGTTAATGAAAAACTGTTTTTT CASGNGGVNEKLFF
TRBJ1-3 - TRBV10-2 - TGCGCCAGCAGTGAACCCCAAACGGCCTTCTCTGGAAACACCATATATTTT CASSEPQTAFSGNTIYF
TRBJ2-2 - TRBV30 - TGTGCCTGGAGTGAGGCCGGGGAGCTGTTTTTT CAWSEAGELFF
TRBJ2-3 - TRBV7-2 once TGTGCCAGCAGCGTTAACCGACTAGGGACGACGAGCACAGATACGCAGTATTTT CASSVNRLGTTSTDTQYF
TRBJ2-1 - TRBV30 - TGTGCCTGGAGTGTGGGGGGGCTCAATGAGCAGTTCTTC CAWSVGGLNEQFF
TRBJ2-5 TRBD2 TRBV5-1 - TGCGCCAGCAGCTTGGCGGGACTACAAGAGACCCAGTACTTC CASSLAGLQETQYF
TRBJ1-1 - TRBV6-5 - TGTGCCAGCAGTCGGGGGAGAGACACTGAAGCTTTCTTT CASSRGRDTEAFF
TRBJ2-3 TRBD2 TRBV5-1 - TGCGCCAGCAGCCCGGGACTAGCGGTCACAGATACGCAGTATTTT CASSPGLAVTDTQYF
TRBJ1-5 TRBD1 TRBV6-6 once TGTGCCAGCATTCTTGGACAGGGGGCTTATCAGCCCCAGCATTTT CASILGQGAYQPQHF
TRBJ2-1 TRBD1 TRBV9 - TGTGCCAGCAGCCCGACAGGGAGCTCCTACAATGAGCAGTTCTTC CASSPTGSSYNEQFF
TRBJ2-7 - TRBV19 - TGTGCCAGTAGTATAGGTCCCCTTTACGAGCAGTACTTC CASSIGPLYEQYF
TRBJ1-5 - TRBV10-3 - TGTGCCATCAGTGAGTGGGGGGGGCACGGTCGTAGCAATCAGCCCCAGCATTTT CAISEWGGHGRSNQPQHF
TRBJ2-7 - TRBV6-5 once TGTGCCAGCAAAGGGGCAGCCGAATCCTACGAGCAGTACTTC CASKGAAESYEQYF
TRBJ1-6 TRBD1 TRBV6-4 - TGTGCCAGCAGTGGGACAGGAAAGAGCTCCTATAATTCACCCCTCCACTTT CASSGTGKSSYNSPLHF
TRBJ1-4 - TRBV28 - TGTGCCAGCAGTTTACCGGGGGGGCGAGAAAAACTGTTTTTT CASSLPGGREKLFF
TRBJ2-1 - TRBV19 - TGTGCCAGTAGTCCCCAATTACGTACGGACAATGAGCAGTTCTTC CASSPQLRTDNEQFF
TRBJ2-5 - TRBV4-1 - TGCGCCAGCAGCCAAGGCCGCGCGCCCGGGACCAAGAAAGAGACCCAGTACTTC CASSQGRAPGTKKETQYF
TRBJ2-3 TRBD2 TRBV9 - TGTGCCAGCAGCGTAGGGACTAGCGGGAGTATTGCGGATACGCAGTATTTT CASSVGTSGSIADTQYF
TRBJ2-5 - TRBV5-5 - TGTGCCAGCAGCTTCGGGTTGGAGACCCAGTACTTC CASSFGLETQYF
TRBJ2-1 TRBD2 TRBV30 - TGTGCCTGCAAACCGGGACTAAGCTCCTACAATGAGCAGTTCTTC CACKPGLSSYNEQFF
TRBJ1-2 - TRBV5-4 once TGTGCCAGCCCAGCTTCAGACGGGAAGAGGGGCTACACCTTC CASPASDGKRGYTF
TRBJ2-2 - TRBV6-1 - TGTGCCAGCAGAAGCGCCAGCCCCACCGGGGAGCTGTTTTTT CASRSASPTGELFF
TRBJ1-5 - TRBV27 - TGTGCCAGCAGTTTATCCGGGACATGGGGTCAGCCCCAGCATTTT CASSLSGTWGQPQHF